Following are 17 T cell receptor beta chains from one sample sequenced in a study of identical twins. A single record per CDR3 protein comes from TCRdb applying MiXCR to the 5' RACE reads. The table includes under 900,000 distinct CDR3 sequences, around 12% detected once. This sample was shared with a second study, whose subject was yellow fever vaccine responses in identical twins.

The sample consisted of PBMCs. The receptor source for this set is a woman aged 18-35 years in good health.

This clonotype was seen many times. The CDR3 here is CASSWAGGGYQETQYF. CDR3 in DNA: TGCGCCAGCAGCTGGGCCGGAGGGGGGTACCAAGAGACCCAGTACTTC. The genes are TRBV5-1 and TRBJ2-5; the D call may be TRBD1 or TRBD2 (6 bases each). The CDR3 is 16 residues long. Trimming stripped 3 bases from V and 0 bases from J, with 15 bases between. Germline values: CDR1 SGHRS, CDR2 YFSETQ.

The sample holds a few counts of this clonotype. The V gene is TRBV5-1, the J gene TRBJ2-5; the D is unclear. Trimming stripped 1 base from V and 5 bases from J, with 6 bases between. The CDR3 is 12 residues long. The germline V gene has CDR1 SGHRS and CDR2 YFSETQ. The DNA for the CDR3 is TGCGCCAGCAGCTTGAGCTGGGAGACCCAGTACTTC. Its protein product is CASSLSWETQYF.

A few counts support this clonotype. CDR3 protein: CASSYFGLAGVSYEQYF. The CDR3 DNA is TGTGCCAGCAGTTACTTCGGACTAGCGGGGGTCTCCTACGAGCAGTACTTC. The chain combines TRBV6-2 or TRBV6-3 with TRBJ2-7; 13 nucleotides align to TRBD2. The CDR3 loop spans 17 amino acids. J gave up 0 bases and V 1 base, and 3 bases lay outside the gene matches. Germline values: CDR1 MNHEY, CDR2 SVGEGT.

This clonotype was counted ten times or more. The V gene is TRBV7-9, the J gene TRBJ2-3, with 11 bases that match TRBD2. This CDR3 has 16 residues. V dropped 4 bases and J dropped 0; count of bases not matched to a gene: 3. The germline V gene has CDR1 SEHNR and CDR2 FQNEAQ (reference sequence). CDR3: CASSSRTSGSTDTQYF. DNA for the CDR3: TGTGCCAGCAGCTCCCGGACTAGCGGGAGCACAGATACGCAGTATTTT.

This clonotype occurred a few times. This chain links TRBV20-1 with TRBJ2-5, with D perhaps TRBD1 (6 bases). With 1 base removed from V and 2 bases from J, the gap between germline ends came to 8 bases. Germline CDR1 is DFQATT and CDR2 is SNEGSKA (reference sequence). This CDR3 contains 13 residues. Here the CDR3 reads CSARADSQETQYF. CDR3 DNA: TGCAGTGCTAGAGCGGACAGTCAAGAGACCCAGTACTTC.

This clonotype was seen a few times. The V gene is TRBV28, the J gene TRBJ1-5; 8 nucleotides match TRBD1. There are 18 residues in the CDR3. With 3 bases clipped from V and 0 bases from J, the junction kept 10 bases outside the gene matches. From germline, CDR1 is MDHEN and CDR2 SYDVKM. CDR3 nucleotide sequence: TGTGCCAGCAGTTTTTCCGACAGGGGTTTGTTTAGCAATCAGCCCCAGCATTTT. Protein product: CASSFSDRGLFSNQPQHF.

CDR3 protein: CASSWGDSSYNEQFF. CDR3 coding DNA: TGTGCCAGCAGTTGGGGGGACTCTTCCTACAATGAGCAGTTCTTC. The chain links TRBV6-5 to TRBJ2-1, with D maybe TRBD2 (6 bases). V lost 4 bases to trimming and J lost 1 base, with 11 bases between them. This CDR3 has 15 amino acids. In germline, CDR1 is MNHEY, CDR2 SVGAGI.

Note on this clonotype: A read error is possible here, since a much larger clone lies one base away. The genes are TRBV12-3 or TRBV12-4 and TRBJ2-1; D is unclear. The CDR3 sequence is 13 residues long. CDR3 sequence (DNA): TGTGCCAGCAGTATCGGTTCCTGCAATGAGCAGTTCTTC. It is translated as CASSIGSCNEQFF.

In DNA form, the CDR3 reads TGCGCCAGCAGTGAGACGGCCCGGGCGAGCTCCTACAATGAGCAGTTCTTC. Translating it yields CASSETARASSYNEQFF. The genes are TRBV10-2 and TRBJ2-1; D uncertain. V dropped 2 bases and J dropped 0 bases, with 14 bases sitting between them. The germline gives CDR1 WSHSY, CDR2 SAAADI. The CDR3 has 17 residues.

The chain has TRBV28 and TRBJ2-2, with D unclear. V was trimmed by 6 bases and J by 14 bases, leaving 16 bases between them. Germline CDR1 and CDR2: MDHEN and SYDVKM. This CDR3 region has 12 residues. The CDR3 region is CASSLPAPGLFF. In DNA, the CDR3 is TGTGCCAGCAGCCTCCCCGCCCCGGGTCTGTTTTTT.

The chain employs TRBV5-1 and TRBJ1-1; tentatively, D is TRBD1 (6 bases). With 1 base removed from V and 3 bases from J, the gap between germline ends came to 10 bases. The CDR3 spans 14 residues. Germline V gives CDR1 SGHRS, CDR2 YFSETQ. The CDR3 nucleotides are TGCGCCAGCAGCTTGCCGGACAGATACACTGAAGCTTTCTTT. This gives the protein CASSLPDRYTEAFF.

This rearrangement joins TRBV12-3 or TRBV12-4 to TRBJ2-3; D may be TRBD2 (5 bases). There are 14 residues in the CDR3. The germline V and J ends were trimmed by 4 bases and 1 base, with 9 bases remaining between them. CDR3 sequence reads: CASSSVSGTDTQYF. The CDR3 DNA sequence: TGTGCCAGCAGTTCGGTTAGCGGCACAGATACGCAGTATTTT.

This clonotype has a count of ten or more. The chain uses TRBV24-1 and TRBJ2-7; D might be TRBD1 (6 bases). Trimming shortened V by 1 base and J by 12 bases, and 15 bases separated the two germline ends. Germline assignment: CDR1 KGHDR and CDR2 SFDVKD. There are 13 residues in the CDR3. The CDR3 is CATSDLGTILRYV. As DNA, the CDR3 is TGTGCCACCAGTGATTTAGGGACAATATTGCGGTACGTC.

The rearrangement joins TRBV27 to TRBJ2-2, with no clear D. Trimming stripped 0 bases from V and 6 bases from J, with 5 bases between. The CDR3 spans 13 residues. Germline V lookup: CDR1 MNHEY, CDR2 SMNVEV (reference sequence). This CDR3 reads CASSLSFSGELFF. CDR3 in DNA: TGTGCCAGCAGTTTATCCTTTTCCGGGGAGCTGTTTTTT.

The chain uses TRBV20-1 and TRBJ2-7; 9 bases match TRBD2. The ends lost 0 bases at V and 6 bases at J; junction bases unmatched: 15. Germline V lookup: CDR1 DFQATT, CDR2 SNEGSKA (reference sequence). The CDR3 length is 17 residues. In DNA form, the CDR3 reads TGCAGTGCTAGAGATTACCGACTAGCGGCAACCAGAAGCGAGCAGTACTTC. Amino acids: CSARDYRLAATRSEQYF.

In its sample, this clonotype was seen a few times. The V call is TRBV3-1, the J call TRBJ2-3; 8 bases match TRBD2. The CDR3 is 14 residues long. From germline, CDR1 is LGHDT and CDR2 YNNKEL (reference sequence). Trimming removed 0 bases from V and 10 bases from J; junction bases left unmatched: 6. CDR3 region: CASSQEIGGRSQYF. CDR3 nucleotide sequence: TGTGCCAGCAGCCAAGAAATCGGCGGGAGGTCGCAGTATTTT.

This chain links TRBV27 with TRBJ2-3; the D gene is possibly TRBD2 (6 bases). Germline lookup yields CDR1 MNHEY and CDR2 SMNVEV (reference sequence). V gave up 7 bases and J gave up 2 bases, with 10 bases separating them. The CDR3 is 13 amino acids. The CDR3 DNA reads TGTGCCAGCATGGGGGGATACACAGATACGCAGTATTTT. Its protein product is CASMGGYTDTQYF.